These 20 T cell receptor beta chains originate from one sample sequenced in a study of OX40 agonist ivuxolimab in advanced cancers. This table comes from immunoSEQ multiplex PCR, and its TCRdb copy is limited to in-frame clones, with some not included. The sample includes about 68,000 clones, approximately 91% of them seen just once. The sample consisted of CD4+ or CD8+ T cells sorted from blood, taken in a trial of the OX40 agonist ivuxolimab. These receptors originate from an adult with an advanced solid tumor such as melanoma, head and neck, liver or kidney cancer.

DNA of the CDR3: TGTGCCAGTAGTTGGGGGCAGGGCGCGAACACCGGGGAGCTGTTTTTT. Translated: CASSWGQGANTGELFF. This chain uses TRBV19 with TRBJ2-2, with D perhaps TRBD1 (6 bases). Trimming cost V 5 bases and J 0 bases, with 13 bases left between them. The CDR3 is 16 amino acids. In germline, CDR1 is LNHDA, CDR2 SQIVND (reference sequence).

The V gene is TRBV6-6, the J gene TRBJ1-1; D gene uncertain. CDR3 length: 13 residues. V was cut by 7 bases and J by 6 bases, with 15 bases left in between. Looked up from germline, CDR1 is MNHNY and CDR2 is SVGAGI (reference sequence). As DNA, the CDR3 is TGTGCCAGCACCACCCAAAGGGTCGCTGAAGCTTTCTTT. Translation: CASTTQRVAEAFF.

V gene TRBV19 combines with J gene TRBJ2-3; 7 bases map to TRBD1. Germline CDR1 and CDR2: LNHDA and SQIVND (reference sequence). V lost 6 bases and J lost 3; bases outside the gene matches: 3. CDR3 size: 13 residues. CDR3 DNA: TGTGCCAGTAGGAACAGGGGAACAGATACGCAGTATTTT. It translates to CASRNRGTDTQYF.

This clone was detected once. The genes are TRBV19 and TRBJ2-7; TRBD2 aligns across 9 bases. The CDR3 runs to 13 residues. With 6 bases clipped from V and 1 base from J, the junction kept 1 base outside the gene matches. Germline CDR1 is LNHDA and CDR2 is SQIVND (reference sequence). In nucleotides, the CDR3 is TGTGCCAGTAGCCTAGCGGGATCCTACGAGCAGTACTTC. This translates into CASSLAGSYEQYF. The variable domain in full, with the rest retrieved from reference TRBV19 and TRBJ2-7, is DGGITQSPKYLFRKEGQNVTLSCEQNLNHDAMYWYRQDPGQGLRLIYYSQIVNDFQKGDIAEGYSVSREKKESFPLTVTSAQKNPTAFYLCASSLAGSYEQYFGPGTRLTVT.

The chain joins TRBV28 to TRBJ2-7; unclear D gene. Germline assignment: CDR1 MDHEN and CDR2 SYDVKM. CDR3 length equals 12 residues. Trimming pared 6 bases from V and 6 bases from J, leaving 12 bases between. The CDR3, as DNA: TGTGCCAGCAGACACCCTCCTTCCGAGCAGTACTTC. Translated: CASRHPPSEQYF.

The chain joins TRBV5-1 to TRBJ1-1; no definite D call. V lost 5 bases, J lost 4 bases, and 12 bases lay in between. The CDR3 has 13 amino acids. Per the germline V gene, CDR1 is SGHRS and CDR2 is YFSETQ. CDR3 region: CASRPVMSTEAFF. In nucleotides, the CDR3 is TGCGCCAGCAGGCCGGTTATGAGCACTGAAGCTTTCTTT.

J is TRBJ1-1 and V is TRBV10-3, with D possibly TRBD1 on 5 matching bases. The V and J ends lost 4 bases and 0 bases respectively, with 12 bases between them. CDR1 and CDR2 (germline): ENHRY, SYGVKD. This CDR3 contains 15 residues. The CDR3 sequence: CAISGVGGVNTEAFF. DNA for the CDR3: TGTGCCATCAGTGGAGTTGGAGGGGTGAACACTGAAGCTTTCTTT.

The rearrangement joins TRBV5-4 to TRBJ2-5; TRBD1 is a possible D gene (5 bases). Between the trimmed V and J ends, which lost 4 bases and 2 bases, there was a span of 15 bases. The CDR3 is made up of 15 amino acids. Germline CDR1 is SGHNT and CDR2 is YYREEE (reference sequence). The chain's CDR3 is CASSRTAGLQETQYF. The DNA for the CDR3 is TGTGCCAGCAGCCGAACCGCAGGGCTTCAAGAGACCCAGTACTTC.

The chain uses TRBV5-1 and TRBJ2-7, with TRBD1 matching 8 bases. Germline V lookup: CDR1 SGHRS, CDR2 YFSETQ. This CDR3 comprises 15 residues. Trimming took 4 bases from V and 3 from J; bases not matched to a gene: 9. The CDR3 reads CASSAGTGIIYEQYF. CDR3 DNA sequence: TGCGCCAGCAGCGCGGGGACAGGTATTATCTACGAGCAGTACTTC.

This clone was seen a few times. The chain employs TRBV4-1 and TRBJ1-1; TRBD1 matches at 9 bases. Germline V CDR1 and CDR2: MGHRA, YSYEKL. CDR3 length: 15 residues. V shed 6 bases and J 2 bases; nucleotides not matched to a gene: 7. CDR3 loop: CASSTPGQGNTEAFF. CDR3 nucleotide sequence: TGCGCCAGCAGTACCCCGGGACAGGGAAACACTGAAGCTTTCTTT.

The rearrangement joins TRBV28 to TRBJ1-1; D gene unclear. Germline lookup yields CDR1 MDHEN and CDR2 SYDVKM. CDR3 length equals 14 residues. The V and J ends lost 2 bases and 5 bases respectively, with 12 bases between them. This CDR3 reads CASSLEYTSTEAFF. The DNA of the CDR3 is TGTGCCAGCAGTTTAGAATACACTAGTACTGAAGCTTTCTTT.

The chain is built from TRBV27 and TRBJ2-7, with 14 bases aligning to TRBD2. Germline V lookup: CDR1 MNHEY, CDR2 SMNVEV (reference sequence). The CDR3 is 18 residues long. Trimming took 2 bases from V and 6 from J; bases not matched to a gene: 12. The chain's CDR3 is CASSLQLGLAGEYVEQYF. CDR3 coding DNA: TGTGCCAGCAGTTTACAATTGGGACTAGCGGGAGAGTACGTCGAGCAGTACTTC.

The rearrangement links TRBV28 to TRBJ1-6, with unresolved D. Germline CDR1 MDHEN, CDR2 SYDVKM. The V end was cut by 0 bases, the J end by 5 bases, with 11 bases between. The CDR3 spans 16 residues. CDR3 protein: CASSLWQTLNNSPLHF. Here the CDR3 DNA reads TGTGCCAGCAGTTTATGGCAGACTCTAAATAATTCACCCCTCCACTTT.

The chain recombines TRBV19 with TRBJ1-2; weak D call: TRBD1 (5 bases). Germline CDR1 reads LNHDA; CDR2 reads SQIVND (reference sequence). The V gene lost 5 bases and the J gene lost 0 bases, with 10 bases spanning the gap. The CDR3 totals 14 residues. CDR3 sequence reads: CASSGDGTNYGYTF. CDR3 DNA sequence: TGTGCCAGTAGTGGGGACGGAACTAACTATGGCTACACCTTC.

This sequence joins TRBV7-9 and TRBJ2-7; D is perhaps TRBD2 (5 bases). The CDR3 covers 17 residues. Germline lookup yields CDR1 SEHNR and CDR2 FQNEAQ (reference sequence). V was shortened by 1 base and J by 0 bases, with 16 bases between the two germline ends. CDR3 in amino acids: CASSLDRGRLSSYEQYF. In DNA, the CDR3 is TGTGCCAGCAGCTTAGACCGAGGGAGACTGAGCTCCTACGAGCAGTACTTC.

The gene calls are TRBV18 and TRBJ2-1; 10 bases agree with TRBD1. CDR1 and CDR2 from the germline V gene are KGHSH and LQKENI. CDR3 length equals 15 residues. V was pared by 3 bases and J by 8 bases, with 7 bases of the junction left unmatched. The CDR3 DNA is TGTGCCAGCTCACCCAGACAGGGGGCTGAAGATGAGCAGTTCTTC. Its protein is CASSPRQGAEDEQFF. Full variable domain (rest looked up from reference TRBV18 and TRBJ2-1): NAGVMQNPRHLVRRRGQEARLRCSPMKGHSHVYWYRQLPEEGLKFMVYLQKENIIDESGMPKERFSAEFPKEGPSILRIQQVVRGDSAAYFCASSPRQGAEDEQFFGPGTRLTVL.

This chain connects TRBV19 to TRBJ2-2; D is perhaps TRBD1 (5 bases). Germline CDR1 reads LNHDA; CDR2 reads SQIVND (reference sequence). V lost 7 bases to trimming and J lost 5 bases, with 20 bases between them. The length of the CDR3 is 16 residues. The CDR3 is CASKGYRSLETGELFF. CDR3 sequence (DNA): TGTGCCAGTAAAGGGTACAGGTCACTCGAGACCGGGGAGCTGTTTTTT.

This rearrangement joins TRBV6-1 to TRBJ2-1, with TRBD1 matching 10 bases. The length of the CDR3 is 17 residues. V was clipped by 4 bases and J by 6 bases; unmatched bases: 12. The germline V gene has CDR1 MNHNS and CDR2 SASEGT. The CDR3 nucleotides are TGTGCCAGCAGTGGATACCGACAGGGGGCAGGTTCCAATGAGCAGTTCTTC. Encoded protein: CASSGYRQGAGSNEQFF.

The chain is built from TRBV11-2 and TRBJ2-3, with 10 bases fitting TRBD2. Germline V gene sequence: CDR1 SGHAT, CDR2 FQNNGV. CDR3 length: 18 amino acids. Trimming at V came to 6 bases and at J to 4 bases, leaving 16 bases not matched to a gene. Written as DNA, the CDR3 is TGTGCCAGCAGGTCGGGAGGGAACCTAGCGGGAGAATCAGATACGCAGTATTTT. It yields the protein CASRSGGNLAGESDTQYF.

The V call is TRBV25-1, the J call TRBJ2-7; 10 nucleotides align to TRBD2. V was pared by 5 bases and J by 4 bases, with 8 bases of the junction left unmatched. From germline, CDR1 is MGHDK and CDR2 SYGVNS. The CDR3 is 15 residues long. CDR3 nucleotide sequence: TGTGCCAGCAGTAGATCCGCTAGCGGGAGTTACGAGCAGTACTTC. As protein: CASSRSASGSYEQYF.